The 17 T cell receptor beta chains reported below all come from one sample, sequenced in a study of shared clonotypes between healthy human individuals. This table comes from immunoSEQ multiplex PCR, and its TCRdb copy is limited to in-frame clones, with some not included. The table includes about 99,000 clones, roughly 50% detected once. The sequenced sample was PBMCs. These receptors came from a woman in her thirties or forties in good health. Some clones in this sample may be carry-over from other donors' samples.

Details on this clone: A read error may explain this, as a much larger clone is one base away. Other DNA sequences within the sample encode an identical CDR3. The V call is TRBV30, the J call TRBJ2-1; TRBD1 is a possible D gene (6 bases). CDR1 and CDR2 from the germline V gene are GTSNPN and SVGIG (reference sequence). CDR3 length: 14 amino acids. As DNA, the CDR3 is TGCGCCTGGAGCAGGGGCGGGCGGATCAATGAGCAGTTCTTC. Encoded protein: CAWSRGGRINEQFF.

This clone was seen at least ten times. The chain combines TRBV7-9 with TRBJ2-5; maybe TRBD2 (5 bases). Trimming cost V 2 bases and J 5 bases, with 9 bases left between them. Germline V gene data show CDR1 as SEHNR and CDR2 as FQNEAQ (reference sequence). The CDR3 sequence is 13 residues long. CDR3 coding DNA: TGTGCCAGCAGCTTACGGGAATGGGAGACCCAGTACTTC. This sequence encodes CASSLREWETQYF.

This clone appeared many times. The CDR3 here is CASSPLAPSYEQYF. CDR3 coding DNA: TGTGCCAGCAGTCCCCTAGCGCCGTCCTACGAGCAGTACTTC. The chain couples TRBV28 to TRBJ2-7; D perhaps matches TRBD2 (6 bases). The CDR3 is 14 residues long. V was cut by 5 bases and J by 1 base, with 12 bases left in between. Germline loops: CDR1 MDHEN, CDR2 SYDVKM.

CDR3 amino acids: CAWSVRLVGEQYF. In DNA, the CDR3 is TGTGCCTGGAGTGTACGCCTAGTGGGCGAGCAGTACTTC. The chain is built from TRBV30 and TRBJ2-7; D unclear. V lost 0 bases, J lost 6 bases, and 12 bases lay in between. This CDR3 contains 13 residues. The germline CDR1 and CDR2 sequences are GTSNPN and SVGIG (reference sequence).

CDR3 sequence reads: CASSLASGDLAEQYF. The CDR3 bases are TGTGCCAGCAGCTTAGCTAGCGGAGACCTAGCCGAGCAGTACTTC. The chain recombines TRBV7-2 with TRBJ2-7; possible D gene TRBD2, 6 bases. V lost 0 bases, J lost 6 bases, and 15 bases lay in between. This CDR3 region has 15 residues. Germline V gives CDR1 SGHTA, CDR2 FQGNSA. The full variable domain, rest sourced from reference TRBV7-2 and TRBJ2-7, is GAGVSQSPSNKVTEKGKDVELRCDPISGHTALYWYRQSLGQGLEFLIYFQGNSAPDKSGLPSDRFSAERTGGSVSTLTIQRTQQEDSAVYLCASSLASGDLAEQYFGPGTRLTVT.

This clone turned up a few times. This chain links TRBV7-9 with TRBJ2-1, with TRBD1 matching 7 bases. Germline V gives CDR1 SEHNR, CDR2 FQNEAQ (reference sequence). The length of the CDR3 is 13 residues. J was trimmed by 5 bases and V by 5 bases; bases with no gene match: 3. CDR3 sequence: CASSVGTDNEQFF. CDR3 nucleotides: TGTGCCAGCAGCGTCGGGACAGACAATGAGCAGTTCTTC.

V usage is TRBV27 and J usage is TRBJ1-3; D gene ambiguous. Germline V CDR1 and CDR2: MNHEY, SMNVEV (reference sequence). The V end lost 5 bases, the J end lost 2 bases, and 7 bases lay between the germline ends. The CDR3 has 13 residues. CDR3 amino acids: CASSPLTGNTIYF. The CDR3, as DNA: TGTGCCAGCAGTCCACTGACTGGAAACACCATATATTTT.

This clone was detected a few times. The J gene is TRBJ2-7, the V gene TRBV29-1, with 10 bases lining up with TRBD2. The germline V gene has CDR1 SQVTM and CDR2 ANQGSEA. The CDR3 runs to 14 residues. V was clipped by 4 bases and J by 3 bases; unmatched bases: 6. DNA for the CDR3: TGCAGCGTTGCGGGTGTAGCGGGGGGCTACGAGCAGTACTTC. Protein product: CSVAGVAGGYEQYF.

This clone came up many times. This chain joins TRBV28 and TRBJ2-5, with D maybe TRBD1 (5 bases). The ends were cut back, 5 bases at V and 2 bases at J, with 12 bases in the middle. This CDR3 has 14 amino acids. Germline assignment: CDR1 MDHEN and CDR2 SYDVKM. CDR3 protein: CASSPPTAQETQYF. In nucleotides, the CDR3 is TGTGCCAGCAGTCCTCCGACAGCTCAAGAGACCCAGTACTTC. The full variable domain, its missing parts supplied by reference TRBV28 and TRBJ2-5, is DVKVTQSSRYLVKRTGEKVFLECVQDMDHENMFWYRQDPGLGLRLIYFSYDVKMKEKGDIPEGYSVSREKKERFSLILESASTNQTSMYLCASSPPTAQETQYFGPGTRLLVL.

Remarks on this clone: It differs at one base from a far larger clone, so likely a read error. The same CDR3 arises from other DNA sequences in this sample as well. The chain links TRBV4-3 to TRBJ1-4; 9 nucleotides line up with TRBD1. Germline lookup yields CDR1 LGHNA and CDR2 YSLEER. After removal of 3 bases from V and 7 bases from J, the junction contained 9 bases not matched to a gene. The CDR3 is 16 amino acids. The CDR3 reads CASSQGGTGYGEKLFF. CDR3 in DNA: TGCGCCAGCAGCCAGGGCGGGACAGGGTACGGTGAAAAACTGTTTTTT.

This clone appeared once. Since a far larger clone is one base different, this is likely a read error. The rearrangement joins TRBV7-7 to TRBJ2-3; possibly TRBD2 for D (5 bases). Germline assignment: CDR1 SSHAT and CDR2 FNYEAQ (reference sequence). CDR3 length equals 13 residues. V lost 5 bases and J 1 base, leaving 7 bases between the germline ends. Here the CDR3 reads CASSPGGTDTQYF. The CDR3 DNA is TGTGCCAGCAGCCCCGGGGGCACAGATACGCAGTATTTT.

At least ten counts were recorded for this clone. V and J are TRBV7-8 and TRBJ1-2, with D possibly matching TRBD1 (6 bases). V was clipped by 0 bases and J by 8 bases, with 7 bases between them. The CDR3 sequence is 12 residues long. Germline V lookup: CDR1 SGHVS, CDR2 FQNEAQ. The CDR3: CASSLAGQGYTF. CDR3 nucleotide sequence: TGTGCCAGCAGCTTAGCAGGACAGGGCTACACCTTC.

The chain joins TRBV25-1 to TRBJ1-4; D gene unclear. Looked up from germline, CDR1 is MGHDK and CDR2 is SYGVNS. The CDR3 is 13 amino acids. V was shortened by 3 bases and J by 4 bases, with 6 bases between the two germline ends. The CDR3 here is CASSDGFNEKLFF. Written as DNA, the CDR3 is TGTGCCAGCAGTGATGGGTTTAATGAAAAACTGTTTTTT.

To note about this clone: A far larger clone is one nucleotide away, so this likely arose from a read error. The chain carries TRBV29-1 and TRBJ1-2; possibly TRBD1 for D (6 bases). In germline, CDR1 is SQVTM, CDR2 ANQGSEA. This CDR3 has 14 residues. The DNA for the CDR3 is TGCAGCGTTACCTCCCTCCGGGACAACGATGGCCACGCCTTC. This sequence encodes CSVTSLRDNDGHAF.

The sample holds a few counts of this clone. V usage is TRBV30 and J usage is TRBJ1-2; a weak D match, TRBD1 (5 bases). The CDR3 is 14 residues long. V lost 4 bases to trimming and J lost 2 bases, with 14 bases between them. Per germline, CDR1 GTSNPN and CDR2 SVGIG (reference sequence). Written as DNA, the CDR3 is TGTGCCTGGAAACCCGGGGCGGCGAACTATGGCTACACCTTC. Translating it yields CAWKPGAANYGYTF.

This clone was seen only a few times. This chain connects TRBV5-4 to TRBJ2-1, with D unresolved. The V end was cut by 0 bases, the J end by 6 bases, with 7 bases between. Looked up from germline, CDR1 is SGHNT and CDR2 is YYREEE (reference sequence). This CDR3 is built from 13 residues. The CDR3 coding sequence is TGTGCCAGCAGCTTGGGAGACCGCAATGAGCAGTTCTTC. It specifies CASSLGDRNEQFF. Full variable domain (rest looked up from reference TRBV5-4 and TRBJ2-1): ETGVTQSPTHLIKTRGQQVTLRCSSQSGHNTVSWYQQALGQGPQFIFQYYREEENGRGNFPPRFSGLQFPNYSSELNVNALELDDSALYLCASSLGDRNEQFFGPGTRLTVL.

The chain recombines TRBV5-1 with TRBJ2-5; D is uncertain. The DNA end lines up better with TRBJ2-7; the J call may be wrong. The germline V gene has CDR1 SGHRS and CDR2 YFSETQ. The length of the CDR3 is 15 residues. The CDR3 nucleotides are TGCGCCAGCAGCTTGGGAGCCGGAACCCGCGGCGAGCAGTACTTC. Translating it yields CASSLGAGTRGEQYF.